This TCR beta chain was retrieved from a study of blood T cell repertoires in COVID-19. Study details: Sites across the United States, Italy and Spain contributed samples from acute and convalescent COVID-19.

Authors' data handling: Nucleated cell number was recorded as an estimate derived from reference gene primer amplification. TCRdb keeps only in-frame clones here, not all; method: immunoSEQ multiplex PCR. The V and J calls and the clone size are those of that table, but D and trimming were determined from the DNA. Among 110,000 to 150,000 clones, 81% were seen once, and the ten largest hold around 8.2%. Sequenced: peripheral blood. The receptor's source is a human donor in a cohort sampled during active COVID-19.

CDR3 residues: CASSLRGSFGGSYNEQFF. DNA for the CDR3: TGTGCCAGCAGCTTACGCGGGAGTTTCGGGGGCTCCTACAATGAGCAGTTCTTC. The chain joins TRBV7-3 to TRBJ2-1; 7 nucleotides agree with TRBD2. V lost 2 bases, J lost 0 bases, and 10 bases stayed unmatched. The CDR3 extends over 18 amino acids. CDR1 and CDR2 (germline): SGHTA, FQGTGA.